This T cell receptor (beta chain) was captured by sequencing in a study of cytomegalovirus exposure and HLA in healthy donors. The study, taken as a whole, reports: The authors later found TCR association rates varying by HLA locus, with DRB1 most and HLA-C fewest.

The PCR contained 60 Vbeta and 13 Jbeta primers. Using immunoSEQ multiplex PCR, the repertoire was profiled, and TCRdb retains in-frame clones only, with some absent. The sample gives about 140,000 clones, 66% of which show up once; approximately 6.5% is in the top ten. On this clone itself: Antigen: not known.

The junction had 5 bases not matched to a gene; V was cut back by 6 bases and J by 1 base. The CDR3 length is 15 residues. From germline, CDR1 is MNHNY and CDR2 SVGAGI (reference sequence). The sequenced sample consisted of PBMCs. The source is a woman aged 60-75 years in good health and CMV-seronegative. The V call is TRBV6-6, the J call TRBJ2-2, with TRBD1 matching over 7 bases. The CDR3 DNA is TGTGCCAGCAGACAGGGGAGTTGGAACACCGGGGAGCTGTTTTTT. This sequence encodes CASRQGSWNTGELFF.